The next 21 T cell receptor beta chains were all read from a single sample in a study of T cell responses to AZD1222 COVID-19 vaccine. TCRdb's table, derived via immunoSEQ multiplex PCR, lists solely in-frame clones and lacks some. This table holds roughly 190,000 clones, approximately 92% found once. Material: peripheral blood, obtained on day 0 of AZD1222 vaccination. These receptors all come from an adult in good health.

This clone has just one count. The rearrangement joins TRBV18 to TRBJ1-1, with D maybe TRBD1 (5 bases). Trimming cost V 2 bases and J 0 bases, with 7 bases left between them. Germline values: CDR1 KGHSH, CDR2 LQKENI. The CDR3 length is 14 residues. The DNA of the CDR3 is TGTGCCAGCTCACCAGGGGGACTGAACACTGAAGCTTTCTTT. Protein product: CASSPGGLNTEAFF.

This chain connects TRBV27 to TRBJ1-4, with a possible D match to TRBD1 (5 bases). The germline CDR1 and CDR2 sequences are MNHEY and SMNVEV (reference sequence). V was cut by 3 bases and J by 6 bases, with 11 bases left in between. The CDR3 is made up of 14 amino acids. The CDR3 nucleotides read TGTGCCAGCAGTTTGCGCGGGACGTATGAAAAACTGTTTTTT. Translating it yields CASSLRGTYEKLFF.

This chain joins TRBV29-1 and TRBJ1-1, with TRBD1 as a possible D gene (6 bases). The CDR3 is 14 amino acids. Germline V lookup: CDR1 SQVTM, CDR2 ANQGSEA. V was shortened by 4 bases and J by 1 base, with 13 bases between the two germline ends. The CDR3 reads CSVVLAGANTEAFF. CDR3 coding DNA: TGCAGCGTTGTGTTGGCAGGGGCGAACACTGAAGCTTTCTTT.

The rearrangement links TRBV13 to TRBJ2-1; weak D call: TRBD2 (7 bases). Between the trimmed V and J ends, which lost 6 bases and 3 bases, there was a span of 18 bases. The CDR3 sequence is 16 residues long. Germline lookup yields CDR1 PRHDT and CDR2 FYEKMQ (reference sequence). The CDR3 DNA is TGTGCCAGCAGGAGAGAGGGGGGGGCGTACTACAATGAGCAGTTCTTC. The encoded protein is CASRREGGAYYNEQFF.

The chain carries TRBV29-1 and TRBJ1-2; 9 nucleotides match TRBD1. The germline CDR1 and CDR2 sequences are SQVTM and ANQGSEA. J lost 1 base, V lost 4 bases, and 4 bases had no gene match. The CDR3 spans 14 residues. The CDR3 protein is CSVVGDRVNYGYTF. The CDR3 DNA reads TGCAGCGTTGTCGGGGACAGGGTTAACTATGGCTACACCTTC. Combining the CDR3 with reference TRBV29-1 and TRBJ1-2 gives the whole variable domain SAVISQKPSRDICQRGTSLTIQCQVDSQVTMMFWYRQQPGQSLTLIATANQGSEATYESGFVIDKFPISRPNLTFSTLTVSNMSPEDSSIYLCSVVGDRVNYGYTFGSGTRLTVV.

This sequence joins TRBV11-3 and TRBJ2-6; D uncertain. The V end was cut by 0 bases, the J end by 9 bases, with 3 bases between. CDR1 and CDR2 from the germline V gene are SGHNT and YENEEA. The CDR3 sequence is 12 residues long. The CDR3 here is CASSLEGNVLTF. The CDR3, as DNA: TGTGCCAGCAGCTTAGAAGGCAACGTCCTGACTTTC.

V and J are TRBV9 and TRBJ1-6, with 8 positions matching TRBD1. J lost 1 base, V lost 4 bases, and 4 bases had no gene match. Germline CDR1 SGDLS, CDR2 YYNGEE. CDR3 length: 16 amino acids. The CDR3: CASSHTGGSYNSPLHF. The CDR3 coding sequence is TGTGCCAGCAGCCATACAGGGGGATCCTATAATTCACCCCTCCACTTT.

The V and J genes are TRBV28 and TRBJ1-2; 7 bases map to TRBD1. With V trimmed by 1 base and J by 6 bases, 5 bases remained unmatched. Germline CDR1 and CDR2: MDHEN and SYDVKM. CDR3 length: 14 residues. The chain's CDR3 is CASSLLVQGDGYTF. The DNA of the CDR3 is TGTGCCAGCAGTTTATTGGTGCAGGGGGATGGCTACACCTTC.

The chain combines TRBV19 with TRBJ1-1, with 7 bases lining up with TRBD1. V shed 8 bases and J 1 base; nucleotides not matched to a gene: 7. This CDR3 is built from 14 residues. In germline, CDR1 is LNHDA, CDR2 SQIVND (reference sequence). CDR3 nucleotide sequence: TGTGCCAGTTCCCTGGGACAGCGGAACACTGAAGCTTTCTTT. It is translated as CASSLGQRNTEAFF. The full variable domain, completed using reference TRBV19 and TRBJ1-1, is DGGITQSPKYLFRKEGQNVTLSCEQNLNHDAMYWYRQDPGQGLRLIYYSQIVNDFQKGDIAEGYSVSREKKESFPLTVTSAQKNPTAFYLCASSLGQRNTEAFFGQGTRLTVV.

The J gene is TRBJ2-5, the V gene TRBV13, with no clear D. Germline lookup yields CDR1 PRHDT and CDR2 FYEKMQ (reference sequence). With 1 base removed from V and 7 bases from J, the gap between germline ends came to 7 bases. The CDR3 extends over 12 amino acids. The CDR3 bases are TGTGCCAGCAGCTTAGTTCCCTGGACCCAGTACTTC. This encodes CASSLVPWTQYF.

This chain links TRBV6-4 with TRBJ1-6; D gene uncertain. The CDR3 totals 18 residues. V lost 3 bases, J lost 1 base, and 16 bases lay in between. Germline CDR1 is MRHNA and CDR2 is SNTAGT. The CDR3 coding sequence is TGTGCCAGCAGTGAAATGGGGATTATCGGGTCCTATAATTCACCCCTCCACTTT. Protein product: CASSEMGIIGSYNSPLHF.

About this clone: An end of the junction differs from the germline gene, which may be a read error. The DNA for the CDR3 is TGTGCCAGCAGCTTAGGGGACGGCTCCTCCGAGCAGTACTTC. Protein sequence: CASSLGDGSSEQYF. The rearrangement uses TRBV11-1 and TRBJ2-7; D is perhaps TRBD1 or TRBD2 (5 bases each). The CDR3 runs to 14 residues. Germline loops: CDR1 SGHAT, CDR2 FQDESV (reference sequence).

The chain joins TRBV7-3 to TRBJ2-7; 7 nucleotides agree with TRBD2. Germline CDR1 and CDR2: SGHTA and FQGTGA. Unmatched junction bases numbered 7, after V lost 2 bases and J lost 0 bases. The CDR3 consists of 16 residues. DNA of the CDR3: TGTGCCAGCAGCTTAGTGGGAGCGGGGACCTCCTACGAGCAGTACTTC. It specifies CASSLVGAGTSYEQYF.

The chain is built from TRBV2 and TRBJ1-4; TRBD1 matches 8 bases. CDR1 is SNHLY, CDR2 FYNNEI, per germline. Germline trimming cut 5 bases from V and 8 bases from J; bases unmatched to any gene: 7. The CDR3 extends over 14 amino acids. The DNA of the CDR3 is TGTGCCAGCAGTCAGGACAGGGTGATAGAAAAACTGTTTTTT. It yields the protein CASSQDRVIEKLFF.

This chain joins TRBV18 and TRBJ1-1; D perhaps matches TRBD1 (5 bases). The CDR3 runs to 15 residues. The germline V gene encodes CDR1 KGHSH and CDR2 LQKENI. V was cut by 4 bases and J by 1 base, with 13 bases left in between. The CDR3 protein is CASSRREAENTEAFF. Here the CDR3 DNA reads TGTGCCAGCTCACGCAGGGAGGCTGAGAACACTGAAGCTTTCTTT.

This clone was detected only once. The chain joins TRBV5-4 to TRBJ2-7; no clear D gene. CDR1 SGHNT and CDR2 YYREEE come from the germline V gene (reference sequence). V was clipped by 2 bases and J by 0 bases, with 6 bases between them. The CDR3 is 13 amino acids. DNA of the CDR3: TGTGCCAGCAGCTTCCCTCCCTCCTACGAGCAGTACTTC. It specifies CASSFPPSYEQYF.

The chain employs TRBV7-2 and TRBJ2-1; D call uncertain. CDR1 and CDR2 (germline): SGHTA, FQGNSA. V was cut by 4 bases and J by 6 bases, with 1 base left in between. This CDR3 spans 10 amino acids. CDR3: CASSSNEQFF. The CDR3 DNA sequence: TGTGCCAGCAGCTCCAATGAGCAGTTCTTC.

The J gene is TRBJ1-1, the V gene TRBV7-2, with TRBD1 as a possible D gene (5 bases). V was clipped by 5 bases and J by 3 bases, with 10 bases between them. This CDR3 has 13 amino acids. Germline loops: CDR1 SGHTA, CDR2 FQGNSA. CDR3 nucleotides: TGTGCCAGCAGCCTTGACAGACACACTGAAGCTTTCTTT. Amino acids: CASSLDRHTEAFF.

The rearrangement joins TRBV28 to TRBJ1-5; possibly TRBD1 for D (5 bases). Trimming removed 5 bases from V and 6 bases from J, with 11 bases in between. CDR3 length: 13 amino acids. CDR1 MDHEN and CDR2 SYDVKM come from the germline V gene. CDR3 protein: CASSTGPSQPQHF. The CDR3 DNA is TGTGCCAGCAGTACGGGGCCTTCTCAGCCCCAGCATTTT.

About this clone itself: This same CDR3 is encoded by further DNA sequences in the sample. CDR3 DNA sequence: TGTGCCAGCAGTGAAGCTAGAGGGGCGACTAATGAAAAACTGTTTTTT. Residues: CASSEARGATNEKLFF. This chain links TRBV6-1 with TRBJ1-4, with D possibly matching TRBD1 (5 bases). This CDR3 region has 16 residues. The V end lost 0 bases, the J end lost 2 bases, and 10 bases lay between the germline ends. CDR1 MNHNS and CDR2 SASEGT come from the germline V gene.

To note about this clone: This may be a read error, as it is one base from a much larger clone. The chain couples TRBV6-5 to TRBJ1-1, with a weak D call TRBD1 (6 bases). The CDR3 runs 13 residues. Germline values: CDR1 MNHEY, CDR2 SVGAGI. Trimming stripped 6 bases from V and 1 base from J, with 9 bases between. The CDR3 DNA reads TGTGCCAGCAGCCGACAGGAGAACACTGAAGCTTTCTTT. It is translated as CASSRQENTEAFF.